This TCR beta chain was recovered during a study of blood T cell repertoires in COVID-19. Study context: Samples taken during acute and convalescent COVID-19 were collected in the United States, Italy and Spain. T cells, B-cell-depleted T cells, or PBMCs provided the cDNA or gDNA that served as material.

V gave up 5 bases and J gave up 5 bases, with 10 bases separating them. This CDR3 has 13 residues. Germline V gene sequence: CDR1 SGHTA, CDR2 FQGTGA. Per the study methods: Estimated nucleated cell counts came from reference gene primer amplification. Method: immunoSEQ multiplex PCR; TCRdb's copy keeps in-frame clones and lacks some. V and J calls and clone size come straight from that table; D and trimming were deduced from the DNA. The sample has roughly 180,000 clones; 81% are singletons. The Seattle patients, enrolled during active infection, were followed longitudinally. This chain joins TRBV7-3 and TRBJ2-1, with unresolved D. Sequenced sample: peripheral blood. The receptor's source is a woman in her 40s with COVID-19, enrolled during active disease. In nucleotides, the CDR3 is TGTGCCAGCAGCCGCCACCGGGACAATGAGCAGTTCTTC. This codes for CASSRHRDNEQFF.